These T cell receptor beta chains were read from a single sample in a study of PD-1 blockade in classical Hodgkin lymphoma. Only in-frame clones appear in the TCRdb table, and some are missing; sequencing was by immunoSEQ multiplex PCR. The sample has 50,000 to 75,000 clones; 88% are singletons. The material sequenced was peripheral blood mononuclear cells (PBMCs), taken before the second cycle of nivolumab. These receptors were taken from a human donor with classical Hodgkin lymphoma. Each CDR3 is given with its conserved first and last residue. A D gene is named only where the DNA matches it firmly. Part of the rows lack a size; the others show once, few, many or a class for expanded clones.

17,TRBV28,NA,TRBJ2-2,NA,CASRPTGTLSISGELFF,TGTGCCAGCAGACCCACTGGGACCCTAAGTATCTCCGGGGAGCTGTTTTTT
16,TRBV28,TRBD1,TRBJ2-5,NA,CASSLPGQGRPGSQYF,TGTGCCAGCAGTTTACCCGGACAGGGGCGTCCAGGGTCCCAGTACTTC
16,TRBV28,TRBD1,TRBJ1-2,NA,CASRMAGQGTNYGYTF,TGTGCCAGCAGAATGGCGGGACAGGGGACTAACTATGGCTACACCTTC
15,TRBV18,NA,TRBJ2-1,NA,CASSPPWAGFNEQFF,TGTGCCAGCTCACCACCGTGGGCAGGTTTTAACGAGCAGTTCTTC
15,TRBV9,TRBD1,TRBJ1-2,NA,CASSVVGQSLHGYTF,TGTGCCAGCAGCGTAGTGGGACAGTCCTTACATGGCTACACCTTC
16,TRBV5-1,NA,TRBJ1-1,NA,CASSHSPQQGNTEAFF,TGCGCCAGCAGCCACTCCCCCCAGCAAGGAAACACTGAAGCTTTCTTT
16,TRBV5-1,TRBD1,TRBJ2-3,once,CASKEGDRGITDTQYF,TGCGCCAGCAAGGAGGGCGACAGGGGGATCACAGATACGCAGTATTTT
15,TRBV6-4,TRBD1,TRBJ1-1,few,CASSDDQGGIGEAFF,TGTGCCAGCAGTGACGACCAGGGGGGAATAGGTGAAGCTTTCTTT
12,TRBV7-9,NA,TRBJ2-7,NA,CASSLVGYEQYF,TGTGCCAGCAGCTTAGTTGGTTACGAGCAGTACTTC
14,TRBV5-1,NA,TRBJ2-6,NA,CASSEEAGANVLTF,TGCGCCAGCAGCGAGGAAGCTGGGGCCAACGTCCTGACTTTC
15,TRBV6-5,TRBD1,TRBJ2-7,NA,CASSSSGTGSYEQYF,TGTGCCAGCAGTTCATCCGGGACAGGGTCCTACGAGCAGTACTTC
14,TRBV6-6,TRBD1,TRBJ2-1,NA,CATTGVGPGYEQFF,TGTGCCACAACAGGGGTTGGGCCAGGATATGAGCAGTTCTTC
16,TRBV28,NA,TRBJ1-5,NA,CASSLWVGDGNQPQHF,TGTGCCAGCAGTTTATGGGTCGGGGACGGCAATCAGCCCCAGCATTTT
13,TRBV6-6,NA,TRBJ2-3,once,CATRGESTDTQYF,TGTGCCACGAGGGGGGAAAGCACAGATACGCAGTATTTT
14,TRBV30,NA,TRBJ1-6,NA,CASEGQVLNSPLHF,TGTGCCTCGGAGGGCCAGGTCCTTAATTCACCCCTCCACTTT
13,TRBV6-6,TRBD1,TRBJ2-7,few,CASSYGQGDEQYF,TGTGCCAGCAGTTACGGACAGGGGGACGAGCAGTACTTC
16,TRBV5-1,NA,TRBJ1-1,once,CASSLAIVFQSTEAFF,TGCGCCAGCAGCTTGGCCATTGTTTTCCAGAGCACTGAAGCTTTCTTT
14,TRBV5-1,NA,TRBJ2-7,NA,CASSFVQGSDEQYF,TGCGCCAGCAGCTTCGTCCAGGGATCAGACGAGCAGTACTTC
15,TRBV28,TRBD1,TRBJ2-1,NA,CASHAPGQGYNEQFF,TGTGCCAGCCATGCGCCCGGACAGGGGTACAATGAGCAGTTCTTC
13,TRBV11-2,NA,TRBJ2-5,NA,CATQAGPKETQYF,TGTGCCACACAGGCCGGGCCTAAAGAGACCCAGTACTTC